Presented here are 5 T cell receptor beta chains from one specimen sequenced in a study of persistence of HIV-infected CD4 T cells. The immunoSEQ assay was version 4, run in survey mode. The repertoire was sequenced with immunoSEQ multiplex PCR; TCRdb's copy has only in-frame clones and lacks some. The table lists 25,000 to 35,000 clones, about four fifths of them singletons. The stimulus was lysate of CMV-infected fibroblasts, around 10 ug/mL. Sorted nonresponding memory CD4+ T cells were CD40L-negative, CD69-negative, CD45RO-high. What these receptors recognize is not known. Sequences were derived from CD4+ T cells sorted from PBMCs after approximately 19-hour stimulation, sampled from a patient who received antiretroviral therapy. The source is an adult man with HIV who was CMV-seropositive.

The chain employs TRBV14 and TRBJ2-7; TRBD1 matches 10 bases. Germline V gene lookup returns CDR1 SGHDN and CDR2 FVKESK. Losses at the gene ends were 2 bases for V and 7 bases for J; bases not matched to a gene: 8. The CDR3 spans 15 residues. The CDR3 DNA is TGTGCCAGCAGCCAATTAAGGACAGGGGGTCGTGAGCAGTACTTC. Its protein is CASSQLRTGGREQYF.

The chain has TRBV28 and TRBJ2-2; D is unresolved. The CDR3 has 16 residues. Germline V gene lookup returns CDR1 MDHEN and CDR2 SYDVKM. In nucleotides, the CDR3 is TGTACCACTACGGCTCTGTCGGGCTCGAACACCGGGGAGCTGTTTTTT. Translated, it gives CTTTALSGSNTGELFF.

The chain links TRBV19 to TRBJ1-2; the D gene is possibly TRBD1 (5 bases). Germline assignment: CDR1 LNHDA and CDR2 SQIVND (reference sequence). Trimming shortened V by 11 bases and J by 3 bases, and 13 bases separated the two germline ends. The CDR3 consists of 12 residues. The CDR3 loop is CASPGPYYGYTF. CDR3 bases: TGTGCCTCGCCGGGACCTTACTATGGCTACACCTTC.

V usage is TRBV9 and J usage is TRBJ2-3; 14 bases map to TRBD2. V dropped 5 bases and J dropped 2; count of bases not matched to a gene: 4. Germline V lookup: CDR1 SGDLS, CDR2 YYNGEE. The CDR3 has 16 residues. The CDR3 loop reads CASSWTSGGTTDTQYF. The CDR3 nucleotides are TGTGCCAGCAGTTGGACTAGCGGGGGGACCACAGATACGCAGTATTTT.

The V gene is TRBV18, the J gene TRBJ2-6; D is unresolved. There are 15 residues in the CDR3. The germline CDR1 and CDR2 sequences are KGHSH and LQKENI. V lost 10 bases, J lost 2 bases, and 15 bases lay in between. CDR3 in amino acids: CATRAGLAGANVLTF. CDR3 nucleotide sequence: TGTGCCACCCGGGCAGGTCTAGCTGGGGCCAACGTCCTGACTTTC.